These 29 T cell receptor beta chains were all obtained from the same sample, sequenced in a study of intratumoral heterogeneity in liver cancer. Libraries were prepared by immunoSEQ multiplex PCR; TCRdb keeps only in-frame clonotypes and omits some of them. The profile covers roughly 5,700 clones, with around 72% appearing a single time and over 20% taken by the ten largest. Source: tumor-adjacent normal tissue, taken before any cancer treatment. These receptors were taken from a man between 65 and 85 years old with hepatocellular carcinoma.

The gene calls are TRBV4-3 and TRBJ1-2, with unresolved D. Trimming left V 0 bases short and J 6 bases short, with 8 bases between. Germline CDR1 LGHNA, CDR2 YSLEER. This CDR3 is 13 amino acids long. CDR3 protein: CASSQDWADGYTF. The CDR3 DNA sequence: TGCGCCAGCAGCCAAGATTGGGCGGATGGCTACACCTTC.

This chain connects TRBV28 to TRBJ1-2; 10 nucleotides line up with TRBD1. The CDR3 extends over 15 amino acids. V shed 5 bases, J shed 6 bases, and the junction held 9 bases outside the gene matches. CDR1 is MDHEN, CDR2 SYDVKM, per germline. The CDR3 reads CASSIRQGARNGYTF. In DNA, the CDR3 is TGTGCCAGCAGTATACGACAGGGGGCGAGGAATGGCTACACCTTC.

The chain links TRBV12-3 or TRBV12-4 to TRBJ2-3; D is unclear. Trimming left V 3 bases short and J 4 bases short, with 8 bases between. The CDR3 covers 13 residues. This CDR3 is CASSFGGPDTQYF. The CDR3 DNA reads TGTGCCAGCAGTTTCGGCGGTCCAGATACGCAGTATTTT.

The genes are TRBV21-1 and TRBJ2-6; the tabulated D call, TRBD1, remains unverified against the DNA. TRBV21-1 is designated a pseudogene. This CDR3 comprises 22 residues. CDR3 nucleotides: TGTGCCAGCAGCAAAGAAATTAAGGGGGACAGGGGTGATGGCTCTGGGGCCAACGTCCTGACTTTC. This translates into CASSKEIKGDRGDGSGANVLTF.

V and J are TRBV6-1 and TRBJ1-3, with no clear D. CDR1 MNHNS and CDR2 SASEGT come from the germline V gene. The CDR3 loop spans 14 amino acids. Trimming removed 5 bases from V and 6 bases from J, with 14 bases in between. The CDR3 protein is CASSYMQASNTIYF. In DNA form, the CDR3 reads TGTGCCAGCAGTTATATGCAGGCGTCAAACACCATATATTTT.

The table lists this clone with a few counts. The chain joins TRBV6-2 or TRBV6-3 to TRBJ2-3, with D uncertain. Germline-derived CDR1 and CDR2 are MNHEY and SVGEGT. This CDR3 has 14 residues. Trimming removed 5 bases at V and 3 bases at J, with 12 bases between. The CDR3 loop is CASSIVMVTDTQYF. CDR3 nucleotide sequence: TGTGCCAGCAGTATTGTCATGGTTACAGATACGCAGTATTTT.

This clone rates as large. This rearrangement joins TRBV28 to TRBJ1-5, with TRBD1 matching over 7 bases. CDR1 MDHEN and CDR2 SYDVKM come from the germline V gene. Germline trimming cut 5 bases from V and 2 bases from J; bases unmatched to any gene: 6. The CDR3 runs 15 residues. The CDR3 DNA follows: TGTGCCAGCAGTACTCACGGACAGGGCAATCAGCCCCAGCATTTT. This translates into CASSTHGQGNQPQHF.

The rearrangement uses TRBV4-2 and TRBJ1-6, with D tentatively TRBD1 (6 bases). The CDR3 contains 15 residues. Trimming pared 4 bases from V and 5 bases from J, leaving 12 bases between. Germline V gives CDR1 LGHNA, CDR2 YNFKEQ. This CDR3 reads CASSPPGQDNSPLHF. DNA for the CDR3: TGTGCCAGCAGCCCACCGGGACAAGATAATTCACCCCTCCACTTT.

The chain has TRBV15 and TRBJ2-1; 8 bases fit TRBD1. From germline, CDR1 is LNHNV and CDR2 YYDKDF (reference sequence). The length of the CDR3 is 18 residues. With 1 base clipped from V and 0 bases from J, the junction kept 8 bases outside the gene matches. This CDR3 is CATSRAANRGSSYNEQFF. The CDR3, as DNA: TGTGCCACCAGCAGAGCCGCAAACAGGGGGAGCTCCTACAATGAGCAGTTCTTC.

The rearrangement joins TRBV6-4 to TRBJ1-6; the D gene is possibly TRBD1 (5 bases). Per the germline V gene, CDR1 is MRHNA and CDR2 is SNTAGT. The CDR3 is made up of 14 amino acids. The V end lost 7 bases, the J end lost 7 bases, and 14 bases lay between the germline ends. CDR3 coding DNA: TGTGCCAGCACCTCGAACCCAGGGAATTCACCCCTCCACTTT. Translation: CASTSNPGNSPLHF.

This clone was seen only once. The rearrangement joins TRBV5-6 to TRBJ2-7; no firm D call. Trimming shortened V by 0 bases and J by 7 bases, and 8 bases separated the two germline ends. Germline-derived CDR1 and CDR2 are SGHDT and YYEEEE. CDR3 length equals 12 residues. CDR3 bases: TGTGCCAGCAGCTTGGAGGAGTCTGAGCAGTACTTC. Encoded protein: CASSLEESEQYF.

This clone showed up just once. The chain employs TRBV6-5 and TRBJ2-2; TRBD2 is a possible D gene (6 bases). Looked up from germline, CDR1 is MNHEY and CDR2 is SVGAGI. V lost 7 bases and J 7 bases, leaving 16 bases between the germline ends. This CDR3 region has 14 residues. The DNA for the CDR3 is TGTGCCAGCAAAGGATTTGGGAGGATCGGGGAGCTGTTTTTT. It yields the protein CASKGFGRIGELFF.

V is TRBV9 and J is TRBJ1-1, with a tentative D call TRBD1 (5 bases). This CDR3 region has 14 residues. V lost 0 bases, J lost 4 bases, and 10 bases lay in between. Germline CDR1 is SGDLS and CDR2 is YYNGEE. The CDR3 protein is CASSVAGFGTEAFF. The CDR3 bases are TGTGCCAGCAGCGTAGCAGGGTTTGGCACTGAAGCTTTCTTT.

The gene calls are TRBV9 and TRBJ1-3; 8 bases align to TRBD1. Unmatched junction bases numbered 11, after V lost 4 bases and J lost 5 bases. The CDR3 is 16 amino acids. The germline V gene has CDR1 SGDLS and CDR2 YYNGEE. The CDR3 reads CASSYETGAARNTIYF. In DNA, the CDR3 is TGTGCCAGCAGCTACGAGACAGGGGCGGCGAGAAACACCATATATTTT.

The chain couples TRBV6-5 to TRBJ1-5; 8 nucleotides agree with TRBD1. Unmatched junction bases numbered 5, after V lost 6 bases and J lost 1 base. CDR3 size: 15 residues. Germline V gives CDR1 MNHEY, CDR2 SVGAGI. CDR3 sequence reads: CASRPQGGSNQPQHF. As DNA, the CDR3 is TGTGCCAGCAGGCCACAGGGGGGCAGCAATCAGCCCCAGCATTTT.

The chain recombines TRBV2 with TRBJ2-7, with D perhaps matching TRBD2 (5 bases). V was shortened by 4 bases and J by 3 bases, with 7 bases between the two germline ends. The germline gives CDR1 SNHLY, CDR2 FYNNEI. CDR3 length: 12 residues. The CDR3 region is CASSALGYEQYF. In DNA, the CDR3 is TGTGCCAGCAGTGCACTAGGCTACGAGCAGTACTTC. Full variable domain (rest looked up from reference TRBV2 and TRBJ2-7): EPEVTQTPSHQVTQMGQEVILRCVPISNHLYFYWYRQILGQKVEFLVSFYNNEISEKSEIFDDQFSVERPDGSNFTLKIRSTKLEDSAMYFCASSALGYEQYFGPGTRLTVT.

The rearrangement joins TRBV10-3 to TRBJ1-1, with 8 bases matching TRBD1. The CDR3 is 13 residues long. Losses at the gene ends were 10 bases for V and 1 base for J; bases not matched to a gene: 5. Germline values: CDR1 ENHRY, CDR2 SYGVKD. Here the CDR3 reads CATTTGANTEAFF. The CDR3 bases are TGTGCCACCACGACAGGGGCGAACACTGAAGCTTTCTTT.

The chain recombines TRBV9 with TRBJ2-7; no clear D gene. This CDR3 contains 14 residues. V dropped 0 bases and J dropped 0 bases, with 7 bases sitting between them. Germline V gene sequence: CDR1 SGDLS, CDR2 YYNGEE. The CDR3 here is CASSVGGISYEQYF. The CDR3 coding sequence is TGTGCCAGCAGCGTAGGTGGCATCTCCTACGAGCAGTACTTC.

In its sample, this clone ranks as medium-sized. The genes are TRBV12-3 or TRBV12-4 and TRBJ1-5, with D unresolved. The ends were cut back, 5 bases at V and 4 bases at J, with 6 bases in the middle. This CDR3 spans 12 amino acids. For the CDR3, the DNA is TGTGCCAGCAGTCCTACAAATCAGCCCCAGCATTTT. This sequence encodes CASSPTNQPQHF.

This clone was recorded a few times. The chain is built from TRBV5-1 and TRBJ2-3, with D possibly being TRBD1 (5 bases). Trimming took off 5 bases at V and 0 bases at J, with 13 bases between the two ends. Germline loops: CDR1 SGHRS, CDR2 YFSETQ. The CDR3 extends over 15 amino acids. The CDR3: CASSFGHPSTDTQYF. In nucleotides, the CDR3 is TGCGCCAGCAGTTTTGGACACCCTAGCACAGATACGCAGTATTTT.

The sample holds a few counts of this clone. J is TRBJ2-3 and V is TRBV27; D possibly uses TRBD1 or TRBD2 (6 bases each). The CDR3 consists of 16 residues. Germline lookup yields CDR1 MNHEY and CDR2 SMNVEV (reference sequence). The germline V and J ends were trimmed by 10 bases and 2 bases, with 22 bases remaining between them. CDR3 sequence reads: CATSPGWGAPTDTQYF. CDR3 nucleotides: TGTGCCACCAGCCCCGGGTGGGGGGCCCCCACAGATACGCAGTATTTT.

The chain uses TRBV9 and TRBJ1-6; D not certain. Germline CDR1 and CDR2: SGDLS and YYNGEE. The CDR3 totals 14 residues. Trimming shortened V by 1 base and J by 9 bases, and 11 bases separated the two germline ends. The CDR3 DNA follows: TGTGCCAGCAGCGTAACCAGCCTAGGTTCACCCCTCCACTTT. Its translation: CASSVTSLGSPLHF.

For this clone: Other DNA sequences from this sample encode an identical CDR3 as well. The chain couples TRBV7-9 to TRBJ2-5; no definite D call. CDR3 length equals 14 residues. Per germline, CDR1 SEHNR and CDR2 FQNEAQ (reference sequence). Trimming cost V 2 bases and J 1 base, with 8 bases left between them. In DNA form, the CDR3 reads TGTGCCAGCAGCTTATCTGCAGGCCAAGAGACCCAGTACTTC. Translated: CASSLSAGQETQYF.

The chain links TRBV27 to TRBJ2-3, with 8 bases identical to TRBD2. V was pared by 2 bases and J by 9 bases, with 10 bases of the junction left unmatched. Germline CDR1 MNHEY, CDR2 SMNVEV (reference sequence). This CDR3 contains 15 residues. This chain's CDR3 is CASSLSERGRGTQYF. The CDR3 DNA sequence: TGTGCCAGCAGTTTAAGTGAGCGGGGGAGGGGAACGCAGTATTTT.

This clone counts as medium-sized. The genes are TRBV7-9 and TRBJ1-4; D not resolved. Trimming cost V 3 bases and J 0 bases, with 5 bases left between them. This CDR3 comprises 14 residues. Germline-derived CDR1 and CDR2 are SEHNR and FQNEAQ (reference sequence). Here the CDR3 DNA reads TGTGCCAGCAGCTTCGCGGCAACTAATGAAAAACTGTTTTTT. This sequence encodes CASSFAATNEKLFF.

The chain is built from TRBV2 and TRBJ1-2, with 7 bases matching TRBD1. Germline-derived CDR1 and CDR2 are SNHLY and FYNNEI. The CDR3 totals 13 residues. V trimming: 7 bases; J trimming: 4 bases; junction bases outside the gene matches: 6. Here the CDR3 DNA reads TGTGCCAGCATAGGACAGGCCGGCTATGGCTACACCTTC. This encodes CASIGQAGYGYTF.

The rearrangement uses TRBV19 and TRBJ1-4; D is ambiguous. The CDR3 length is 16 residues. V lost 4 bases to trimming and J lost 0 bases, with 12 bases between them. CDR1 LNHDA and CDR2 SQIVND come from the germline V gene (reference sequence). The CDR3 DNA reads as TGTGCCAGTAGTACCAGGAGGGCAACAACTAATGAAAAACTGTTTTTT. Protein product: CASSTRRATTNEKLFF.

This clone was seen more than once but under ten times. The chain has TRBV6-5 and TRBJ1-1, with TRBD1 as a possible D gene (5 bases). The CDR3 has 15 residues. The V end lost 4 bases, the J end lost 1 base, and 13 bases lay between the germline ends. Germline V lookup: CDR1 MNHEY, CDR2 SVGAGI. The CDR3, as DNA: TGTGCCAGCAGTTTGACGGGACTTACGAACACTGAAGCTTTCTTT. It codes for CASSLTGLTNTEAFF.

This chain links TRBV5-8 with TRBJ1-3; D call uncertain. The CDR3 is 8 residues long. Per germline, CDR1 SGHTS and CDR2 YDEGEE. The CDR3 loop reads CASDTIYF. The CDR3 bases are TGTGCTTCAGACACCATATATTTT.